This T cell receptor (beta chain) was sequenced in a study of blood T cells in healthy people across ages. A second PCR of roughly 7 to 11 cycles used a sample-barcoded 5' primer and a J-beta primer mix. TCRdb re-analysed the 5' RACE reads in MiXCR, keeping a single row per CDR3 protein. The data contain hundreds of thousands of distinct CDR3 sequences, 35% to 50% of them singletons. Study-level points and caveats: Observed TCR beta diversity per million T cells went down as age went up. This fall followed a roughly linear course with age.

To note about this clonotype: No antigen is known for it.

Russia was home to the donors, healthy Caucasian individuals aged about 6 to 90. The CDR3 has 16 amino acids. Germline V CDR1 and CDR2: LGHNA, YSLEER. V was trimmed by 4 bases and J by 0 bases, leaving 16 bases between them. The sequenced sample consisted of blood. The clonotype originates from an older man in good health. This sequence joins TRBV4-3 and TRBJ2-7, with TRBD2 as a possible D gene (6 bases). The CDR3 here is CASSLRAGTPSYEQYF. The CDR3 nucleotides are TGCGCCAGCAGCCTGCGTGCGGGGACCCCCTCCTACGAGCAGTACTTC.